The T cell receptor beta chain under discussion was sequenced for a study of regulatory T cells in long-lasting Graves disease. The V end lost 5 bases, the J end lost 5 bases, and 13 bases lay between the germline ends. Per germline, CDR1 MNHNS and CDR2 SASEGT. This CDR3 contains 14 residues. As for time point: persistent/refractory GD, antithyroid drugs over 5 years with positive TRAb. There was RNA extracted from PBMCs, and the TCR library was made from it. Graves' disease diagnosis followed American Thyroid Association guidelines. TCR beta libraries were built with iRepertoire HTBI primers and Arm-PCR of CDR3 regions. Using its own MiXCR run on the multiplex PCR reads, TCRdb lists one record per CDR3 protein. The table records around 430,000 distinct CDR3 sequences, less than 25% of them present only once. This clonotype has ten or more counts.

The TCR originated in a female donor with Graves disease. The chain has TRBV6-1 and TRBJ1-5; D uncertain. This specimen was peripheral blood mononuclear cells (PBMCs), taken when the disease was refractory, from a patient treated with antithyroid drugs. The CDR3 spells CASSSRAGDQPQHF. CDR3 coding DNA: TGTGCCAGCAGTAGTAGGGCCGGTGATCAGCCCCAGCATTTT.